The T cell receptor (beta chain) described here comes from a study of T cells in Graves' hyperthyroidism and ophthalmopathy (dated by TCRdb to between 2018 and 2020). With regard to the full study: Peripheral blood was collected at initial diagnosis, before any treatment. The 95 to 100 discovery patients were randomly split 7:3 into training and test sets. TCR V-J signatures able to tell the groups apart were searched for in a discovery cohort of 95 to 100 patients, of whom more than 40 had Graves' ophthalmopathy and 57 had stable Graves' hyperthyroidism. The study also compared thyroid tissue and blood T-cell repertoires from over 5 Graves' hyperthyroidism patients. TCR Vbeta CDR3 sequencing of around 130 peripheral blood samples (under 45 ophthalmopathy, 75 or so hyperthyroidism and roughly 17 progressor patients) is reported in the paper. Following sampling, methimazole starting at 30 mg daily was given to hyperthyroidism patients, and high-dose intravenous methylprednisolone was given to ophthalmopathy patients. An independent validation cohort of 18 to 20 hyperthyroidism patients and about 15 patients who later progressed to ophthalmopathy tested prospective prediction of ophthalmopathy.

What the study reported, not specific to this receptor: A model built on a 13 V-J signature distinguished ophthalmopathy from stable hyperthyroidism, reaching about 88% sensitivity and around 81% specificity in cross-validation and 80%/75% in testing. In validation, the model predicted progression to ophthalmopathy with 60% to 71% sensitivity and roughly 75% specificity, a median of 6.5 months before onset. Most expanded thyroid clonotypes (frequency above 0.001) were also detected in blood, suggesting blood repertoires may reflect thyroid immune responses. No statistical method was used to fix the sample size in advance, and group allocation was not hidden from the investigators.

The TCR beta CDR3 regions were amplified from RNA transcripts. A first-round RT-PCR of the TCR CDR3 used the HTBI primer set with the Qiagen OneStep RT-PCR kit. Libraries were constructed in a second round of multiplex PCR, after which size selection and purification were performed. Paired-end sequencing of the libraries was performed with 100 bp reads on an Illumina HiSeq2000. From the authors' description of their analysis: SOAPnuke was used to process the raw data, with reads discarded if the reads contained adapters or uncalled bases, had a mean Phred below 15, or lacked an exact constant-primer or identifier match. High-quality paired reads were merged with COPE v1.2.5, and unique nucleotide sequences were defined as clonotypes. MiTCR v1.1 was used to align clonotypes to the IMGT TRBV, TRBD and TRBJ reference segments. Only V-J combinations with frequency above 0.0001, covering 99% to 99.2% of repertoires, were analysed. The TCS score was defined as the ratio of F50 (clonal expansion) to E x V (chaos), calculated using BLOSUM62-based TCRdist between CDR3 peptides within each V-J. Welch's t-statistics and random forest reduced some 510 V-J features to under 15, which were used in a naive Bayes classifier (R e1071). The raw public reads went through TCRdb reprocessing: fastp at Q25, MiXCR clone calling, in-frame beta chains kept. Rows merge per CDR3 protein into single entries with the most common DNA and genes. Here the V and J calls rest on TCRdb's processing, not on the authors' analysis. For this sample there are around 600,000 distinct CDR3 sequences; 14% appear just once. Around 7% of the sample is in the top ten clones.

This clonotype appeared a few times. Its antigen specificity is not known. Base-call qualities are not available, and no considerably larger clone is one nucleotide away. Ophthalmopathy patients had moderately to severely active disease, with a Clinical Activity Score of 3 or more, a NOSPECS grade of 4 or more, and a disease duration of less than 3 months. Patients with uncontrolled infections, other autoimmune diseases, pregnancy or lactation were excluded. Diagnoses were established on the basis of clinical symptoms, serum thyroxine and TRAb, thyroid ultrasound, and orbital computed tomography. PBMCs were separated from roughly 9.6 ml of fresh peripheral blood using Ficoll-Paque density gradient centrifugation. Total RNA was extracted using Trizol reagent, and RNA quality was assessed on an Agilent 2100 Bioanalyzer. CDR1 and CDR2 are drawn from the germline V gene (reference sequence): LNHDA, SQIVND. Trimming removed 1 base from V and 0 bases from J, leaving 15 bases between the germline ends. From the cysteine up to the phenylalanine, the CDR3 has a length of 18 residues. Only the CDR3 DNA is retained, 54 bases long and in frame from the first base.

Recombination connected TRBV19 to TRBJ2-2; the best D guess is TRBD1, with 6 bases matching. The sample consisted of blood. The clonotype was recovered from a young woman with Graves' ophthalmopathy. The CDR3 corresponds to CASSIGTEATSNTGELFF. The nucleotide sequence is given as TGTGCCAGTAGTATAGGGACAGAGGCCACATCGAACACCGGGGAGCTGTTTTTT.